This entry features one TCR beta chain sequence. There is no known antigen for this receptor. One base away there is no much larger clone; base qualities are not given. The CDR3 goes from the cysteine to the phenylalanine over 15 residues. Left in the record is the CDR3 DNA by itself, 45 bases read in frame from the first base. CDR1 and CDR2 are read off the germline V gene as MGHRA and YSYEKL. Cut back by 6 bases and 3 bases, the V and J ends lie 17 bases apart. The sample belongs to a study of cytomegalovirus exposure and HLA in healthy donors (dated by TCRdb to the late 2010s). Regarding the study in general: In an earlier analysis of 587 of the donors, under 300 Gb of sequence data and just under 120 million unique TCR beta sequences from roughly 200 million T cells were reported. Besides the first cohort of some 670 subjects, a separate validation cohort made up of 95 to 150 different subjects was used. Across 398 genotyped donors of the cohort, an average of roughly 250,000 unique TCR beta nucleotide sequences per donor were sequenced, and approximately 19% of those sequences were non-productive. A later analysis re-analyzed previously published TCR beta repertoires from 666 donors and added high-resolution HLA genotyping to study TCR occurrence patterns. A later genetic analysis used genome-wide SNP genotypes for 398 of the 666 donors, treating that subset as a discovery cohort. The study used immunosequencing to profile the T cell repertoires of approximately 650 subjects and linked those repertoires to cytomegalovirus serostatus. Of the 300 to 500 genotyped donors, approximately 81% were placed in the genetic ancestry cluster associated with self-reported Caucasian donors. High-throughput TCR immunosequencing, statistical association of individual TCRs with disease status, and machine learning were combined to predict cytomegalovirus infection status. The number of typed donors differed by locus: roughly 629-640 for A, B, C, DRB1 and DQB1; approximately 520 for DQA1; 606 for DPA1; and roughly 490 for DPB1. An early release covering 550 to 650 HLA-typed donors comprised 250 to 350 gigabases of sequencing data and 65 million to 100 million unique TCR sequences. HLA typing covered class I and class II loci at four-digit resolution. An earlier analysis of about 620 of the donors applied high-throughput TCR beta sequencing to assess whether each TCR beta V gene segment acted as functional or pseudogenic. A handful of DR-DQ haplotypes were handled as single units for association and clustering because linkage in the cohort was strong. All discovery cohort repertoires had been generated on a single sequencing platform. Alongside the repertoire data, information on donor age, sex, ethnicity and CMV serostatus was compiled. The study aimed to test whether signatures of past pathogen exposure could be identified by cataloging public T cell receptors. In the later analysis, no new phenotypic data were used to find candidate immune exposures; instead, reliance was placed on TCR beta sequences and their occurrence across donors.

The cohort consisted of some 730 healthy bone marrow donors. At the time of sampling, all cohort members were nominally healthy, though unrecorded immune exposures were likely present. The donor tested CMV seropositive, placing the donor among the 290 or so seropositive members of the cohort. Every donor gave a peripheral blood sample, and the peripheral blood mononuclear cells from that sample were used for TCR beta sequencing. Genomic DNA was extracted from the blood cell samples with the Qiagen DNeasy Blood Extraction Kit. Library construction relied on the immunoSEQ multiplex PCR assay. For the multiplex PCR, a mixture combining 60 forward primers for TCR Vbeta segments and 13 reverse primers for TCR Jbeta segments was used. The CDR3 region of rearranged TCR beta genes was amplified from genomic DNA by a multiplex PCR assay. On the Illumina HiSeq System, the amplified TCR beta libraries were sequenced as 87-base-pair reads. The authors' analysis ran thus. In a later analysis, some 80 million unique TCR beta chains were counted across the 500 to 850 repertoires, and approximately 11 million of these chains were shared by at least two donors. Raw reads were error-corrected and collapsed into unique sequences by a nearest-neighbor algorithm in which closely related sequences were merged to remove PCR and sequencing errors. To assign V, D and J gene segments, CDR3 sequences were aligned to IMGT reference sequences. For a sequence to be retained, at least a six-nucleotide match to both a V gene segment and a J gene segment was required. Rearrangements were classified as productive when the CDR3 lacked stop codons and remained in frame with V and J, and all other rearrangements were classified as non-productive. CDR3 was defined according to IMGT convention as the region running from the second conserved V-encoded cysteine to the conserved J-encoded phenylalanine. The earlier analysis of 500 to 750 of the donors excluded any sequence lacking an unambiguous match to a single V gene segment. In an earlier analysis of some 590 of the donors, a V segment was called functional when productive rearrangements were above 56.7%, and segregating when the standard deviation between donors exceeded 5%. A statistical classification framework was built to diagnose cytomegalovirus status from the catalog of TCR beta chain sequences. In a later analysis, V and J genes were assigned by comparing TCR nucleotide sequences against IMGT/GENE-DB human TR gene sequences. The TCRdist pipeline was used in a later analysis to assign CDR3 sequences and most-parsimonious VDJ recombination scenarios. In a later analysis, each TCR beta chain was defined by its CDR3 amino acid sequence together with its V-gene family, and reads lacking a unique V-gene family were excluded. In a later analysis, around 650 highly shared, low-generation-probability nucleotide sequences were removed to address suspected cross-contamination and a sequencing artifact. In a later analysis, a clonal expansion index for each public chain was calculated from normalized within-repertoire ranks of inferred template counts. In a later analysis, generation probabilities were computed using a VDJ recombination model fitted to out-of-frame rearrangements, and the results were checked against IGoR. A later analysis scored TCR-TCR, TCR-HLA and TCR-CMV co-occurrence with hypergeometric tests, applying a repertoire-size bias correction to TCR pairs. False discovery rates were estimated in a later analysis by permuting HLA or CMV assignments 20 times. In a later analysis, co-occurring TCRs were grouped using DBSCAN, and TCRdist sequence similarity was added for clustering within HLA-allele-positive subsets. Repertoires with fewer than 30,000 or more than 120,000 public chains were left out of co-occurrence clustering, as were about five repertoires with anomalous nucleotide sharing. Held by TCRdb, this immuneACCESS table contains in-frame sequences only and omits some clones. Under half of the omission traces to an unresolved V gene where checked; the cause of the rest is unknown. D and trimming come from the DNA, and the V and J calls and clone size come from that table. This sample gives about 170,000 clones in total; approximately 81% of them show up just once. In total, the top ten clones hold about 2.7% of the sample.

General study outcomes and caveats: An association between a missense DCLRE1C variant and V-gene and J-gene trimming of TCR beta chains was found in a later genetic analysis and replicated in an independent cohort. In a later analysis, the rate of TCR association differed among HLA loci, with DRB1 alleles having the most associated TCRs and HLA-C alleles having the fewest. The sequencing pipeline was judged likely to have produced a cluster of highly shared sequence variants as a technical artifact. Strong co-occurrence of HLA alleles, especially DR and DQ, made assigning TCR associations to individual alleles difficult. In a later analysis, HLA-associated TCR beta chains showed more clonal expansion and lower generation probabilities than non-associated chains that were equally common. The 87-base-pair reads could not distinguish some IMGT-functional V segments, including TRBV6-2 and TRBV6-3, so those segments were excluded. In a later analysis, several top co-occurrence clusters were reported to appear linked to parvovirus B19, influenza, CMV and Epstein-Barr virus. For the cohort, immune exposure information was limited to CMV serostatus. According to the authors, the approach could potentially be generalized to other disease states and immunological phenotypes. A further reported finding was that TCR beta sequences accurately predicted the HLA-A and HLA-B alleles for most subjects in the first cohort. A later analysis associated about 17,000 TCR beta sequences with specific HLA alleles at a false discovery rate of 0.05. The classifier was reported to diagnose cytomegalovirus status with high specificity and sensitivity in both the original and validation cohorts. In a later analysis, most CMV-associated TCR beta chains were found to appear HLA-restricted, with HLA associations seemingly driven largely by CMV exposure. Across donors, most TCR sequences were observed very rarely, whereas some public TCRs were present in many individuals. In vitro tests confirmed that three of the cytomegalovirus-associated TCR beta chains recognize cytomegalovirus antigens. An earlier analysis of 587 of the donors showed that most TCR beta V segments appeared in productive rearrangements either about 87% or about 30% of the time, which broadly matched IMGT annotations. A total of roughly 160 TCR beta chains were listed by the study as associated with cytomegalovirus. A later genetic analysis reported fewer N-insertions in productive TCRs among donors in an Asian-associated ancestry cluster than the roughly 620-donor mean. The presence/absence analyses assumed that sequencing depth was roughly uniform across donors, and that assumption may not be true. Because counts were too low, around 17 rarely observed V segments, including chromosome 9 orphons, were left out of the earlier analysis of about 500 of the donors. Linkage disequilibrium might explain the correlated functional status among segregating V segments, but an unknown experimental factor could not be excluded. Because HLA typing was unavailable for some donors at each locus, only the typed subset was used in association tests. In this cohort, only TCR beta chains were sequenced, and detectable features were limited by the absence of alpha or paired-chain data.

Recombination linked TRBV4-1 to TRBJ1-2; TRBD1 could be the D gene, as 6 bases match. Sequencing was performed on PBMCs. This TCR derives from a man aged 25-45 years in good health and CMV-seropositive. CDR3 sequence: CASRRTTGRYYGYTF. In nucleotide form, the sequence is TGCGCCAGCAGAAGAACGACAGGCCGATACTATGGCTACACCTTC.